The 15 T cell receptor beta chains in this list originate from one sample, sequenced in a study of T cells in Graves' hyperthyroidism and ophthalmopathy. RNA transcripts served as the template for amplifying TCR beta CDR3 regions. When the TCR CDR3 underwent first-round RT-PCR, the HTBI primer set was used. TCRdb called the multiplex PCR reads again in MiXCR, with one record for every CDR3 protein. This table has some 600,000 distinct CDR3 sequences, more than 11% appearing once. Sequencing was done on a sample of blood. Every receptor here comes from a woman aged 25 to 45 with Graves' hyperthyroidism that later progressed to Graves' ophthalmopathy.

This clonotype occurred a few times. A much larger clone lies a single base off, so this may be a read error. The CDR3 DNA follows: TGTACCAGCAGCCCTTGGGGACAGGTGTACGAGCAGTACTTC. Amino acid sequence: CTSSPWGQVYEQYF. This rearrangement joins TRBV3-1 to TRBJ2-7, with 8 nucleotides matching TRBD1. Germline CDR1 is LGHDT and CDR2 is YNNKEL (reference sequence). The CDR3 runs to 14 residues.

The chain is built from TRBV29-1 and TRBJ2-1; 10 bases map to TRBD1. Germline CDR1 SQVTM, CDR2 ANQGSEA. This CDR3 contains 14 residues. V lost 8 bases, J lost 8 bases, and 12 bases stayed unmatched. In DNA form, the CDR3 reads TGCAGCTTCTACGCCGGGACAGGGGAGCATGAGCAGTTCTTC. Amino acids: CSFYAGTGEHEQFF.

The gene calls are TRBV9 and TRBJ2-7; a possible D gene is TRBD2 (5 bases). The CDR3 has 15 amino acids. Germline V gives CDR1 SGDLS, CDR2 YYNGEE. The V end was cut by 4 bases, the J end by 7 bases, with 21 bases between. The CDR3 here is CASSLSLAGPGEQYF. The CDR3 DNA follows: TGTGCCAGCAGCCTTTCCCTAGCTGGCCCGGGGGAGCAGTACTTC.

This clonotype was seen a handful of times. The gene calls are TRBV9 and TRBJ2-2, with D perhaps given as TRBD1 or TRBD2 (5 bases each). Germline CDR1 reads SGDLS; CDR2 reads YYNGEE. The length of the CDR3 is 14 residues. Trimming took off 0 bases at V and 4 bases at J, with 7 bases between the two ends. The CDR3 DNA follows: TGTGCCAGCAGCGTAGCTGGGACCACCGGGGAGCTGTTTTTT. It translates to CASSVAGTTGELFF. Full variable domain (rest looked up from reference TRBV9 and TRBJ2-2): DSGVTQTPKHLITATGQRVTLRCSPRSGDLSVYWYQQSLDQGLQFLIQYYNGEERAKGNILERFSAQQFPDLHSELNLSSLELGDSALYFCASSVAGTTGELFFGEGSRLTVL.

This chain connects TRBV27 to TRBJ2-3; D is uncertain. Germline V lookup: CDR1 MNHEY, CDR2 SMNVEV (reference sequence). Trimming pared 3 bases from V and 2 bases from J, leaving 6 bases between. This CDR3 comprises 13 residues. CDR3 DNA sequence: TGTGCCAGCAGTTTTAAATTCACAGATACGCAGTATTTT. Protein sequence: CASSFKFTDTQYF.

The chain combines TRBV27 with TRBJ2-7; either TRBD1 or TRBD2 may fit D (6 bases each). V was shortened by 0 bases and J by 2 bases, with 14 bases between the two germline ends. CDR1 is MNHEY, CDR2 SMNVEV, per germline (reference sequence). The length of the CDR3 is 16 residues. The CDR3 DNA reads TGTGCCAGCAGTTTATCCTGGGGGGCAACTACCTACGAGCAGTACTTC. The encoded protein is CASSLSWGATTYEQYF.

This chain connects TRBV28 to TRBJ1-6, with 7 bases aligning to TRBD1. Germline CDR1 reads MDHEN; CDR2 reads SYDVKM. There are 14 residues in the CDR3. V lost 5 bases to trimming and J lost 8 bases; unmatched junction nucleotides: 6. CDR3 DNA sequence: TGTGCCAGCAGTCAGGGGGGAGGTGATTCACCCCTCCACTTT. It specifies CASSQGGGDSPLHF.

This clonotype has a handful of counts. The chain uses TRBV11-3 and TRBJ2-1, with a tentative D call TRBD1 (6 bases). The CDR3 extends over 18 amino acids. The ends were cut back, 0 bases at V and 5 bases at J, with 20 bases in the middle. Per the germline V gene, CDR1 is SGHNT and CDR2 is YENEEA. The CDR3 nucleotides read TGTGCCAGCAGCTTAGATCCGAGGACAGCGGCAGCGGACAATGAGCAGTTCTTC. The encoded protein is CASSLDPRTAAADNEQFF.

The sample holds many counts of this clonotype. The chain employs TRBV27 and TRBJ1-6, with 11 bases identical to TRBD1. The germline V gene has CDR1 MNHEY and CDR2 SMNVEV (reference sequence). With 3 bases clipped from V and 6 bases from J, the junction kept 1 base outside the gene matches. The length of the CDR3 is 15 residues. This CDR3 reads CASSFGTGGNSPLHF. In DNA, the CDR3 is TGTGCCAGCAGTTTTGGGACAGGGGGTAATTCACCCCTCCACTTT.

The CDR3 protein is CASPLLGRDGYTF. The DNA of the CDR3 is TGTGCCAGCCCCCTTCTGGGAAGAGATGGCTACACCTTC. V gene TRBV7-9 combines with J gene TRBJ1-2; D uncertain. The germline gives CDR1 SEHNR, CDR2 FQNEAQ (reference sequence). Between the trimmed V and J ends, which lost 8 bases and 6 bases, there was a span of 16 bases. The CDR3 runs 13 residues.

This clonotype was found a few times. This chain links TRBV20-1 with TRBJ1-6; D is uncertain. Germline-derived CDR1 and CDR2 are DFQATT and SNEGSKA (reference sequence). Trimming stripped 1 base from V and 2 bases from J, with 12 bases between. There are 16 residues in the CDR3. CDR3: CSARALTRAYNSPLHF. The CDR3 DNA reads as TGCAGTGCTAGAGCCCTGACTCGGGCCTATAATTCACCCCTCCACTTT.

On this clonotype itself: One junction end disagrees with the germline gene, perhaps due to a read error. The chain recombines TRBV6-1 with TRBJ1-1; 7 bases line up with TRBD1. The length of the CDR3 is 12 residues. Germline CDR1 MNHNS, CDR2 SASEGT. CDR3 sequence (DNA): TGTTCCAGCCGGGACAGTGGTAATGAAGCTTTCTTT. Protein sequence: CSSRDSGNEAFF.

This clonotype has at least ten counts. The CDR3: CASIPRSSVYNEQFF. CDR3 DNA: TGTGCCAGCATCCCCAGGTCCTCCGTCTACAATGAGCAGTTCTTC. The V and J genes are TRBV7-9 and TRBJ2-1; D remains unclear. Trimming removed 7 bases at V and 3 bases at J, with 16 bases between. From germline, CDR1 is SEHNR and CDR2 FQNEAQ (reference sequence). The CDR3 has 15 residues.

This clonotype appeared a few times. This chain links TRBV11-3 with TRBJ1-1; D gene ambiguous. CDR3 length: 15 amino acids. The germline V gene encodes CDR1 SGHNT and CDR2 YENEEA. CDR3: CAITGSGPRNTEAFF. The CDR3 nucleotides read TGTGCTATAACGGGTAGCGGGCCGAGGAACACTGAAGCTTTCTTT.

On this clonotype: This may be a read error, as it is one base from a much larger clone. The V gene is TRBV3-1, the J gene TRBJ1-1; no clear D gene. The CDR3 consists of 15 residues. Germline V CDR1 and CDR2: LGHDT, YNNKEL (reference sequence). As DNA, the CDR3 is TGTACCAGCAGCCAATTTCATGGGCTGAACACTGAAGCTTTCTTT. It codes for CTSSQFHGLNTEAFF.